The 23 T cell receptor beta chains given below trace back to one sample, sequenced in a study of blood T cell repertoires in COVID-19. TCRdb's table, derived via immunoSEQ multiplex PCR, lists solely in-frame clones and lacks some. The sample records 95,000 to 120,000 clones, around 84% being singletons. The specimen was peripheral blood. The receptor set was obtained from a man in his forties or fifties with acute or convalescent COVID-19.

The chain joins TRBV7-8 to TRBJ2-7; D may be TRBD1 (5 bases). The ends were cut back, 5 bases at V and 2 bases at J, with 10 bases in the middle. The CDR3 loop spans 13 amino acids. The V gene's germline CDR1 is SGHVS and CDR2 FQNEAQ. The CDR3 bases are TGTGCCAGCAGCCCCGAGACAGCCTACGAGCAGTACTTC. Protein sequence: CASSPETAYEQYF.

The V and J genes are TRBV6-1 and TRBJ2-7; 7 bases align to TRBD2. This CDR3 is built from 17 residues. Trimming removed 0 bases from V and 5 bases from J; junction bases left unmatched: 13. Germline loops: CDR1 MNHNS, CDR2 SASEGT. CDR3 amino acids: CASSEAESGLRTHEQYF. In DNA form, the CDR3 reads TGTGCCAGCAGTGAAGCTGAATCGGGACTAAGGACCCACGAGCAGTACTTC.

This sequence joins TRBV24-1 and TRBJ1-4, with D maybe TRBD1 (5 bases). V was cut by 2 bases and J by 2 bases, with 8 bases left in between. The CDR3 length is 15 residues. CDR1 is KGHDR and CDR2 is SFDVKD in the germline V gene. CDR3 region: CATSDSGRTNEKLFF. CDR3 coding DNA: TGTGCCACCAGTGATTCAGGGCGGACTAATGAAAAACTGTTTTTT.

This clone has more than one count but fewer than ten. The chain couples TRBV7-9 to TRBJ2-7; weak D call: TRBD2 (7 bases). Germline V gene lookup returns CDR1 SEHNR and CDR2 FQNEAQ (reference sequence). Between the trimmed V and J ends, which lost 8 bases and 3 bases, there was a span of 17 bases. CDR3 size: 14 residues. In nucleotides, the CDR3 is TGTGCCAGCTATAAGGGGGGGGTCGGCTACGAGCAGTACTTC. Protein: CASYKGGVGYEQYF.

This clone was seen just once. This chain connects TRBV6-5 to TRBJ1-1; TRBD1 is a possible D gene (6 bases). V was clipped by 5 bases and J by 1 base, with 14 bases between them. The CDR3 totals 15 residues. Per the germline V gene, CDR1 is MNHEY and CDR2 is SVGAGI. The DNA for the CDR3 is TGTGCCAGCAGTCCCCCGGGACATTCGAACACTGAAGCTTTCTTT. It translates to CASSPPGHSNTEAFF.

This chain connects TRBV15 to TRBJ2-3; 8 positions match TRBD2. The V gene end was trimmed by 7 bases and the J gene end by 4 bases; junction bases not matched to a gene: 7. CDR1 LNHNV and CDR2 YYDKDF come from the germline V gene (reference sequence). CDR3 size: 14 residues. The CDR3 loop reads CATNEGLVSDTQYF. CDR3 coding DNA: TGTGCCACCAACGAGGGACTAGTCTCAGATACGCAGTATTTT. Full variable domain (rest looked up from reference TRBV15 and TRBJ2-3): DAMVIQNPRYQVTQFGKPVTLSCSQTLNHNVMYWYQQKSSQAPKLLFHYYDKDFNNEADTPDNFQSRRPNTSFCFLDIRSPGLGDTAMYLCATNEGLVSDTQYFGPGTRLTVL.

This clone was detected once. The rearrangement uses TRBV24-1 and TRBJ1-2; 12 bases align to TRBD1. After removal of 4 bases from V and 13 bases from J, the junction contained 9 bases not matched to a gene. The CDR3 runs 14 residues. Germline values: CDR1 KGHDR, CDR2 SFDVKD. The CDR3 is CATSDTGTGGSVTF. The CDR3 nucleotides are TGTGCCACCAGTGACACCGGGACAGGGGGCTCCGTCACCTTC.

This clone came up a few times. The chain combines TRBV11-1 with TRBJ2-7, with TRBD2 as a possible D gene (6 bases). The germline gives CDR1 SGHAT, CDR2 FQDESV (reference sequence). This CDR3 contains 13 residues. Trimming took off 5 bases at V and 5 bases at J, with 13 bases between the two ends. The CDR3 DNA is TGTGCCAGCAGCCCACTGGGGGGAGACGAGCAGTACTTC. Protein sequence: CASSPLGGDEQYF.

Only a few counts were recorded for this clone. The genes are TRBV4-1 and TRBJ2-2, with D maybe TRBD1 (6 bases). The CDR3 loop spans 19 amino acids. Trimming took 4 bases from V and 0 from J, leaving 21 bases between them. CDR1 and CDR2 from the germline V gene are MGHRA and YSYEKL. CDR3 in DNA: TGCGCCAGCAGCCCTCACCGCCCAGGGGATGGAGCGAACACCGGGGAGCTGTTTTTT. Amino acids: CASSPHRPGDGANTGELFF.

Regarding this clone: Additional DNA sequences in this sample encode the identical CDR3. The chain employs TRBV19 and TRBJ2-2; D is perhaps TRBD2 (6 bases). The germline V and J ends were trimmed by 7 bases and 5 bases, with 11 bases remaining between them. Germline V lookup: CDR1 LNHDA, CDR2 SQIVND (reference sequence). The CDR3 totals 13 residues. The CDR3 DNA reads TGTGCCAGTACATGGGGAGGAACCGGGGAGCTGTTTTTT. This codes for CASTWGGTGELFF.

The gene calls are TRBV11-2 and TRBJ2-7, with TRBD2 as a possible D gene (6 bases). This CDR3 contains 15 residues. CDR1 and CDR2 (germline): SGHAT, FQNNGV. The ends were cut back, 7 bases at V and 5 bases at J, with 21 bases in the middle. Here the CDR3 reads CASMSTPGVMNEQYF. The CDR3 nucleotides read TGTGCCAGCATGAGTACCCCGGGGGTTATGAACGAGCAGTACTTC.

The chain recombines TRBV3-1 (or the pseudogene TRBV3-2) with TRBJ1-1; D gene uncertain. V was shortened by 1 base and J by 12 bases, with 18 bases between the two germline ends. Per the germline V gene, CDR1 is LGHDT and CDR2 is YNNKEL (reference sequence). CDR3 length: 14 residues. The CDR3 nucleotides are TGTGCCAGCAGCCAAGTCGTCGCAATAGGCGGCACTTTCTTT. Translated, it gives CASSQVVAIGGTFF.

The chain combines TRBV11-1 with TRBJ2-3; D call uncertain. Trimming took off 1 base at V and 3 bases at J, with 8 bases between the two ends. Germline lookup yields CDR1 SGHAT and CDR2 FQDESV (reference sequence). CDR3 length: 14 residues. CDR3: CASSLVLETDTQYF. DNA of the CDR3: TGTGCCAGCAGCTTAGTGCTAGAGACAGATACGCAGTATTTT.

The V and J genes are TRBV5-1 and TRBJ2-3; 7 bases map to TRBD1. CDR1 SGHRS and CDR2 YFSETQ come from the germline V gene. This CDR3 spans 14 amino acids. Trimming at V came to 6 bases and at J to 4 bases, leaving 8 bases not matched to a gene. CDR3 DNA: TGCGCCAGCACCCACCGGCAGGGGGCAGATACGCAGTATTTT. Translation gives CASTHRQGADTQYF.

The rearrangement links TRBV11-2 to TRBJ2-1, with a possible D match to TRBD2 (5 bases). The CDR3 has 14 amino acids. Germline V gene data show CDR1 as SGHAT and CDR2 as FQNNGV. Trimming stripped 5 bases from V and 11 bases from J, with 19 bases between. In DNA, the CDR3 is TGTGCCAGCAGCCCTAGTAGGACTTCCCAAAAGCAGTTCTTC. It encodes CASSPSRTSQKQFF.

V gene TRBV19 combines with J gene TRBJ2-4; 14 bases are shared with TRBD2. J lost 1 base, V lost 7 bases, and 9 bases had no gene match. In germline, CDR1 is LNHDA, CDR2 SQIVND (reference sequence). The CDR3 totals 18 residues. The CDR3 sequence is CASTATSGGASAKNIQYF. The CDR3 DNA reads TGTGCCAGTACCGCGACTAGCGGGGGGGCCAGTGCCAAAAACATTCAGTACTTC.

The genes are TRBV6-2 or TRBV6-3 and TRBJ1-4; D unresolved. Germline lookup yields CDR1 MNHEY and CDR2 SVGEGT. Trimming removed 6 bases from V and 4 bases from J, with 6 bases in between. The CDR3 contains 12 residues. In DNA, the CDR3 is TGTGCCAGCAGCCCCGGTAATGAAAAACTGTTTTTT. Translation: CASSPGNEKLFF.

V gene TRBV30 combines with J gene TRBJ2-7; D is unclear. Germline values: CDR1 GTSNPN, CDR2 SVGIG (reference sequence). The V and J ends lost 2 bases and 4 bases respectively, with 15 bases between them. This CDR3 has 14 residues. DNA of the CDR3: TGTGCCTGGAGTAAGACGAGGATACGATACGAGCAGTACTTC. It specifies CAWSKTRIRYEQYF.

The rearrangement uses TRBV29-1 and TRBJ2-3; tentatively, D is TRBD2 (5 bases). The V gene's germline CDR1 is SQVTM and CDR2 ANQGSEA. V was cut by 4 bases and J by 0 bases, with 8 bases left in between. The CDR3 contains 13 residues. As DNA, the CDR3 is TGCAGCGTTGCGGGATTAAGCACAGATACGCAGTATTTT. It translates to CSVAGLSTDTQYF.

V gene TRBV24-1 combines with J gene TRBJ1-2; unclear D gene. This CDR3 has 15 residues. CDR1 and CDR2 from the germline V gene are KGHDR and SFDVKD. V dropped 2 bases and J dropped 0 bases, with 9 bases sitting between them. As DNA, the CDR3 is TGTGCCACCAGTGATTCACAGAAAACTAACTATGGCTACACCTTC. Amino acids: CATSDSQKTNYGYTF.

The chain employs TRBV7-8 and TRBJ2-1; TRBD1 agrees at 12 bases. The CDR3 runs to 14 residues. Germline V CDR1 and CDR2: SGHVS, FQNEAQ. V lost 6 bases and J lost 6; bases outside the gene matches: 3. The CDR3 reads CASSGTGGFNEQFF. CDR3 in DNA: TGTGCCAGCAGTGGGACAGGGGGCTTCAATGAGCAGTTCTTC. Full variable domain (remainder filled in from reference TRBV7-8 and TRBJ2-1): GAGVSQSPRYKVAKRGQDVALRCDPISGHVSLFWYQQALGQGPEFLTYFQNEAQLDKSGLPSDRFFAERPEGSVSTLKIQRTQQEDSAVYLCASSGTGGFNEQFFGPGTRLTVL.

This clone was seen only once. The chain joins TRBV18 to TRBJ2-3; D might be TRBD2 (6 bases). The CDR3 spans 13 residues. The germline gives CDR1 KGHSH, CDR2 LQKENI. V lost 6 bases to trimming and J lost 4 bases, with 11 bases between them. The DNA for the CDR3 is TGTGCCAGCTCGAACGGGGGTTCAGATACGCAGTATTTT. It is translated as CASSNGGSDTQYF.

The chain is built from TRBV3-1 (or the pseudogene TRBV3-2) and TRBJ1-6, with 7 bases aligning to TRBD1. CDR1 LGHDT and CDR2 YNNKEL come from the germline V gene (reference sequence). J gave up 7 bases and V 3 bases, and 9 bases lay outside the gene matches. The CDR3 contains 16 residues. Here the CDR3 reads CASSQKGAVWNSPLHF. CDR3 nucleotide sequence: TGTGCCAGCAGCCAGAAGGGGGCAGTCTGGAATTCACCCCTCCACTTT.